These 9 T cell receptor beta chains originate from one sample sequenced in a study of T-cell memory formation after mild COVID-19. One entry per CDR3 protein results from TCRdb running MiXCR on the 5' RACE reads. The sample holds 550,000 to 600,000 distinct CDR3 sequences; less than 25% are singletons and the top ten take 8.4%. Source material: PBMCs or a T cell subset sorted from them (not recorded which). The receptors originated from an adult woman who had mild COVID-19 (a few samples of this study predate the infection). Cell type and time point are not known.

This clonotype was counted between two and nine times. This chain joins TRBV4-3 and TRBJ2-7; the D is unclear. This CDR3 is built from 15 residues. Germline CDR1 is LGHNA and CDR2 is YSLEER. V was trimmed by 0 bases and J by 7 bases, leaving 16 bases between them. CDR3 sequence: CASSQDFRVYGEQYF. The CDR3 DNA reads as TGCGCCAGCAGCCAAGATTTCCGGGTTTACGGGGAGCAGTACTTC.

The chain recombines TRBV18 with TRBJ1-1; TRBD1 is a possible D gene (6 bases). The CDR3 is 15 residues long. The germline V gene encodes CDR1 KGHSH and CDR2 LQKENI. V lost 3 bases and J lost 2, with 13 bases in between. As DNA, the CDR3 is TGTGCCAGCTCACCCCGGGACACCCCTAACACTGAAGCTTTCTTT. Residues: CASSPRDTPNTEAFF.

CDR3: CAWSPQGNEQFF. DNA of the CDR3: TGTGCCTGGAGTCCACAGGGTAATGAGCAGTTCTTC. This chain links TRBV30 with TRBJ2-1; tentative D call: TRBD1 (6 bases). Trimming took off 2 bases at V and 7 bases at J, with 9 bases between the two ends. The CDR3 contains 12 residues. The germline gives CDR1 GTSNPN, CDR2 SVGIG (reference sequence).

This clonotype showed up just a few times. The chain is built from TRBV7-2 and TRBJ2-2, with D unclear. CDR1 SGHTA and CDR2 FQGNSA come from the germline V gene. V was trimmed by 3 bases and J by 0 bases, leaving 20 bases between them. The CDR3 consists of 19 residues. The CDR3 reads CASSFTAQLLRANTGELFF. In DNA, the CDR3 is TGTGCCAGCAGCTTTACAGCGCAACTTTTACGGGCGAACACCGGGGAGCTGTTTTTT.

In this sample, this clonotype turned up once. This chain uses TRBV3-1 with TRBJ2-1; D not certain. The CDR3 has 13 amino acids. Germline V CDR1 and CDR2: LGHDT, YNNKEL (reference sequence). The V gene lost 2 bases and the J gene lost 5 bases, with 7 bases spanning the gap. CDR3 DNA: TGTGCCAGCAGCCAACACGCCAACAATGAGCAGTTCTTC. It translates to CASSQHANNEQFF.

The rearrangement uses TRBV6-2 or TRBV6-3 and TRBJ1-1; D possibly corresponds to TRBD1 (5 bases). Germline CDR1 MNHEY, CDR2 SVGEGT. This CDR3 has 13 amino acids. Trimming removed 6 bases at V and 12 bases at J, with 20 bases between. The chain's CDR3 is CASRNPSTRQSFF. The CDR3 DNA follows: TGTGCCAGCAGAAATCCTTCGACGCGACAGTCTTTCTTT.

The V and J genes are TRBV6-5 and TRBJ1-1; D uncertain. CDR1 MNHEY and CDR2 SVGAGI come from the germline V gene. The CDR3 totals 13 residues. The V and J ends lost 5 bases and 10 bases respectively, with 17 bases between them. The CDR3 DNA reads as TGTGCCAGCAGTGGGCGAGAAGCCACCGGAGCTTTCTTT. Protein: CASSGREATGAFF.

This rearrangement joins TRBV21-1 to TRBJ2-5; the table's D call of TRBD2 was not tested on the DNA. TRBV21-1 represents a pseudogene. The CDR3 length is 18 residues. This CDR3 is CASSLPAGTSGNEETQYF. The DNA for the CDR3 is TGTGCCAGCAGCCTCCCGGCCGGGACTAGCGGCAATGAAGAGACCCAGTACTTC.

This clonotype occurred a few times. The chain employs TRBV7-9 and TRBJ1-4, with TRBD1 identical over 9 bases. The length of the CDR3 is 19 residues. Per the germline V gene, CDR1 is SEHNR and CDR2 is FQNEAQ (reference sequence). The trim removed 6 bases at V and 3 bases at J, leaving 17 bases unmatched. CDR3 sequence reads: CASSNRDRVVFMSNEKLFF. CDR3 coding DNA: TGTGCCAGCAGTAACCGGGACAGGGTCGTGTTTATGTCTAATGAAAAACTGTTTTTT.